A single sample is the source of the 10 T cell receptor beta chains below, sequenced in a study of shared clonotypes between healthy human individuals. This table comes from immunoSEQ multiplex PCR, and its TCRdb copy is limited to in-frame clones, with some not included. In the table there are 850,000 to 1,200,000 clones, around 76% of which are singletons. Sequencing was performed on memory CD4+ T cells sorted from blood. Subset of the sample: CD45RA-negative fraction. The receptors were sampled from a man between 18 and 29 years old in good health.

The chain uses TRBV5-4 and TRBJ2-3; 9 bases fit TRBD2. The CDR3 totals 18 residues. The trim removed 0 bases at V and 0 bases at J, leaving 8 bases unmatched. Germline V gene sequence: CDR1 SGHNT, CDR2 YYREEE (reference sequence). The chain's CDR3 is CASSLVAGGQSSTDTQYF. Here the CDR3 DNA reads TGTGCCAGCAGCTTGGTGGCGGGGGGGCAATCGAGCACAGATACGCAGTATTTT.

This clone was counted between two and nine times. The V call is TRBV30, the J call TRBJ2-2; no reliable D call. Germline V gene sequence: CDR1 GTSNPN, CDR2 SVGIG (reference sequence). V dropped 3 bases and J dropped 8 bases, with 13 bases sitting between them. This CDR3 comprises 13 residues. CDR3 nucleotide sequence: TGTGCCTGGAGCCCCTACGGTCGAGGGGAGCTGTTTTTT. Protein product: CAWSPYGRGELFF.

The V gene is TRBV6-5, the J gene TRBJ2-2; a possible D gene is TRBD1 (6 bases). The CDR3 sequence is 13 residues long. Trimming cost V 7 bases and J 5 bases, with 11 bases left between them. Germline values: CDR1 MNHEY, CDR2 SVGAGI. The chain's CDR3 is CASTKRGTGELFF. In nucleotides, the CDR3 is TGTGCCAGCACCAAGAGGGGGACCGGGGAGCTGTTTTTT.

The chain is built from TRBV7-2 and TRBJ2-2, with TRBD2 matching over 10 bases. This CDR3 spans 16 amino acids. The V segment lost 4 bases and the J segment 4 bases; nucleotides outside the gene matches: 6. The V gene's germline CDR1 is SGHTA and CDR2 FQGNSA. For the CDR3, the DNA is TGTGCCAGCAGCTGGGACGGGACTAGCGTCACCGGGGAGCTGTTTTTT. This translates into CASSWDGTSVTGELFF.

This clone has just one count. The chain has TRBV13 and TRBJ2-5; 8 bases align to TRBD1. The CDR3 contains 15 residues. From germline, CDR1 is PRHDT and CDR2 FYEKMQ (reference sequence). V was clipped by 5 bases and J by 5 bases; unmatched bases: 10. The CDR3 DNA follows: TGTGCCAGCAGCCCCCGGTCAGGGGGCGAGGAGACCCAGTACTTC. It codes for CASSPRSGGEETQYF.

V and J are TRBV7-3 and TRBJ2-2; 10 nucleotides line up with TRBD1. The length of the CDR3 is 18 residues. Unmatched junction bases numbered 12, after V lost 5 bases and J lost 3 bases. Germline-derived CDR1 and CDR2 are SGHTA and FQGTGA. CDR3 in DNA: TGTGCCAGCAGCACTAAGGTCGACAGGGGGCCGTACACCGGGGAGCTGTTTTTT. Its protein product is CASSTKVDRGPYTGELFF.

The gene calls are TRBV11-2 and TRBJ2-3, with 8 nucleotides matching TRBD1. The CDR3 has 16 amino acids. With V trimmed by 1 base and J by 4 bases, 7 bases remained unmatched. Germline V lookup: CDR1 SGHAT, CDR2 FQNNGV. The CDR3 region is CASSLVQGAFPDTQYF. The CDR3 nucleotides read TGTGCCAGCAGCTTAGTGCAGGGGGCCTTCCCAGATACGCAGTATTTT.

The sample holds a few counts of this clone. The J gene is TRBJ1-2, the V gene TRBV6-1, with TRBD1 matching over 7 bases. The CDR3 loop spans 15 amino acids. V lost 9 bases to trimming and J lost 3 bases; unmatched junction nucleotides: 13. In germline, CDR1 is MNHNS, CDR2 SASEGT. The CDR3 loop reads CASSELRGRDYGYTF. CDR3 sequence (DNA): TGTGCCAGTTCCGAGCTTAGGGGGCGAGACTATGGCTACACCTTC.

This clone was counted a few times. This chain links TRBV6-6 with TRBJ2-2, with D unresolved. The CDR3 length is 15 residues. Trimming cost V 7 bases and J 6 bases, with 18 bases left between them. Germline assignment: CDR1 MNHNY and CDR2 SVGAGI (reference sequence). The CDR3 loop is CASTPSDKLAGELFF. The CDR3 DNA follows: TGTGCCAGCACCCCGTCTGACAAATTAGCCGGGGAGCTGTTTTTT.

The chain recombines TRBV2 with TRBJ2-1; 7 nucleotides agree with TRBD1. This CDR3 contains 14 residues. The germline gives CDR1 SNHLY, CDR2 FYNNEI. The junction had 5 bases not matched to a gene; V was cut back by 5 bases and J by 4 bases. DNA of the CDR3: TGTGCCAGCAGTTCGGGACAGAGTTACAATGAGCAGTTCTTC. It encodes CASSSGQSYNEQFF.